This T cell receptor beta chain was observed in a study of blood T cells in healthy people across ages. This CDR3 contains 14 residues. V dropped 7 bases and J dropped 2; count of bases not matched to a gene: 6. Germline V gene sequence: CDR1 MNHNY, CDR2 SVGAGI (reference sequence). Each of the donors had 8 to 10 milliliters of peripheral blood drawn into EDTA-treated Vacutainer tubes. Using a J-beta primer mix together with a sample-barcoded 5' primer, a second PCR was run for about 6 to 11 cycles. TCRdb fed the 5' RACE reads into MiXCR, producing one record per CDR3 protein. The table includes some 1.5 million distinct CDR3 sequences, 42% detected once.

The source material was blood. The chain is built from TRBV6-6 and TRBJ2-5; 8 nucleotides agree with TRBD1. This clonotype originated in a woman younger than 30 in good health. CDR3 sequence reads: CASTYRQGQETQYF. The CDR3 nucleotides read TGTGCCAGCACCTATAGACAGGGGCAAGAGACCCAGTACTTC.